This T cell receptor beta chain was identified during a study of blood T cell repertoires in COVID-19. Background on the study: PBMCs, B-cell-depleted T cells, or T cells provided the cDNA or gDNA that made up the material.

Per the study methods: How many nucleated cells were present was estimated from reference gene primer amplification. Assay: immunoSEQ multiplex PCR; the TCRdb copy retains only in-frame clones and omits some. That table is the source of V, J and clone size, and D and trimming were worked out from the DNA. The profile covers hundreds of thousands of clones, with 80% to 90% appearing a single time and 0.9% to 1.2% taken by the ten largest. The CDR3 runs to 13 residues. V was trimmed by 0 bases and J by 5 bases, leaving 8 bases between them. Per germline, CDR1 SEHNR and CDR2 FQNEAQ (reference sequence). Recruits, aged roughly 18 to 90 years, lived in 20 to 30 US areas. Cohorts were determined from participant-reported clinical history.

The sample was PBMCs or T cells enriched from blood (not recorded which). The chain has TRBV7-9 and TRBJ2-7; weak D call: TRBD2 (6 bases). This TCR derives from a man aged 30-40 years who had recovered from COVID-19. DNA for the CDR3: TGTGCCAGCAGCTTAGCGGGGGGTAACGAGCAGTACTTC. It translates to CASSLAGGNEQYF.